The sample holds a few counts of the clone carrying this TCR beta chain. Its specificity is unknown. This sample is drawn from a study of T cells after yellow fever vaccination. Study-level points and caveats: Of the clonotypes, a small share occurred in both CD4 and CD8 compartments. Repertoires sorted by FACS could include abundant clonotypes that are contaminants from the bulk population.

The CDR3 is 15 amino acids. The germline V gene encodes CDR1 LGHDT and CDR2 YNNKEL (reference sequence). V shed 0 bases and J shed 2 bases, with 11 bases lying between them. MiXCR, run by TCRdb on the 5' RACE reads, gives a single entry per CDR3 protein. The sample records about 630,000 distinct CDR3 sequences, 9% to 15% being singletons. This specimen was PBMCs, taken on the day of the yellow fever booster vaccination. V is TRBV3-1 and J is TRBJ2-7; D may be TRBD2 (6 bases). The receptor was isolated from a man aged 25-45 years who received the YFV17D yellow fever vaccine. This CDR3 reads CASSQESGAPYEQYF. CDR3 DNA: TGTGCCAGCAGCCAAGAATCGGGAGCGCCCTACGAGCAGTACTTC.